This TCR beta chain stems from a study of T cell responses to AZD1222 COVID-19 vaccine. Study results and caveats: The breadth and depth of Spike-specific TCRs increased once two AZD1222 doses had been given.

On this clone: Its antigen is still unknown.

The assay was immunoSEQ multiplex PCR, and TCRdb's table has in-frame clones only and misses some. Counted here are roughly 150,000 clones, less than 95% occurring once; the ten biggest clones make up about 6%. The source of this sequence is an adult who received the AZD1222 COVID-19 vaccine. This material consisted of peripheral blood, taken 28 days after the second AZD1222 dose.

The CDR3: CASSSRQGAGRAPFENTEAFF. The CDR3 DNA is TGTGCCAGCAGTTCAAGACAGGGGGCCGGCCGCGCGCCTTTTGAGAACACTGAAGCTTTCTTT. The V and J genes are TRBV28 and TRBJ1-1; 10 nucleotides agree with TRBD1. This CDR3 spans 21 amino acids. The V and J ends lost 4 bases and 1 base, in that order; junction bases with no gene match: 21. CDR1 and CDR2 (germline): MDHEN, SYDVKM.